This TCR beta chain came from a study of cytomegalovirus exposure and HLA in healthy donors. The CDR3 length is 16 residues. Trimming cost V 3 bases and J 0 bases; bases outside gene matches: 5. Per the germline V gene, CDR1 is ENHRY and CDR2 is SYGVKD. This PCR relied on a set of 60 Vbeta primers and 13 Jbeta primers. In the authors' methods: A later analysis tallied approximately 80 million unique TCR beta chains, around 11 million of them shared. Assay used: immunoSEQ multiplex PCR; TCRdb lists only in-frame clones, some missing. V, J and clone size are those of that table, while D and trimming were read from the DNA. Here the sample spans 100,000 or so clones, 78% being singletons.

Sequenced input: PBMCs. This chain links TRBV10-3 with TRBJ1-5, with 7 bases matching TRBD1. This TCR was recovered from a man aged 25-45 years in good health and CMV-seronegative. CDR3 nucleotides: TGTGCCATCAGTGAAAGACAGGGCCTTAGCAATCAGCCCCAGCATTTT. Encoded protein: CAISERQGLSNQPQHF.